Listed here are 23 T cell receptor beta chains from one sample, sequenced in a study of blood T cell repertoires in COVID-19. TCRdb keeps only in-frame clones here, not all; method: immunoSEQ multiplex PCR. The table includes roughly 250,000 clones, more than 80% detected once. The sample consisted of PBMCs or T cells enriched from blood (not recorded which). These receptors were obtained from a woman aged 18-29 years who had recovered from COVID-19.

This clone was detected a few times. The chain is built from TRBV19 and TRBJ1-1, with 7 bases fitting TRBD1. In germline, CDR1 is LNHDA, CDR2 SQIVND (reference sequence). The CDR3 covers 16 residues. V shed 6 bases, J shed 1 base, and the junction held 11 bases outside the gene matches. The CDR3 sequence is CASRRRPGTENTEAFF. The CDR3 DNA follows: TGTGCCAGTAGAAGGAGACCCGGGACAGAGAACACTGAAGCTTTCTTT.

The count of this clone is one. The V gene is TRBV3-1 (or the pseudogene TRBV3-2), the J gene TRBJ1-2; TRBD1 is a possible D gene (6 bases). In germline, CDR1 is LGHDT, CDR2 YNNKEL (reference sequence). Trimming took 5 bases from V and 2 from J, leaving 15 bases between them. This CDR3 region has 15 residues. The DNA of the CDR3 is TGTGCCAGCAGCTCCCGGACAGTCATAAACTATGGCTACACCTTC. Translation: CASSSRTVINYGYTF.

The V call is TRBV3-1 (or the pseudogene TRBV3-2), the J call TRBJ2-5; no clear D. The germline CDR1 and CDR2 sequences are LGHDT and YNNKEL (reference sequence). This CDR3 has 16 residues. With 0 bases removed from V and 6 bases from J, the gap between germline ends came to 17 bases. CDR3 amino acids: CASSQEGLGELQTQYF. CDR3 sequence (DNA): TGTGCCAGCAGCCAAGAAGGTCTAGGCGAGCTCCAGACCCAGTACTTC.

This clone was seen once. The V gene is TRBV10-3, the J gene TRBJ1-1; 10 bases line up with TRBD1. V was pared by 3 bases and J by 2 bases, with 15 bases of the junction left unmatched. This CDR3 contains 19 residues. Germline CDR1 and CDR2: ENHRY and SYGVKD. The CDR3 is CAISDNRDRGLRANTEAFF. The CDR3 DNA reads as TGTGCCATCAGTGACAACCGGGACAGGGGTTTACGGGCAAACACTGAAGCTTTCTTT.

The V gene is TRBV4-2, the J gene TRBJ1-2; unclear D gene. The CDR3 runs 13 residues. Per germline, CDR1 LGHNA and CDR2 YNFKEQ. Trimming left V 0 bases short and J 5 bases short, with 7 bases between. CDR3 sequence reads: CASSQDKSYGYTF. The CDR3 DNA follows: TGTGCCAGCAGCCAAGATAAATCTTATGGCTACACCTTC.

This clone was observed a single time. This sequence joins TRBV19 and TRBJ1-1; a possible D gene is TRBD1 (6 bases). Between the trimmed V and J ends, which lost 6 bases and 0 bases, there was a span of 14 bases. CDR3 length: 15 amino acids. Germline V lookup: CDR1 LNHDA, CDR2 SQIVND (reference sequence). The CDR3 loop reads CASSPTGRLNTEAFF. The CDR3 region has the DNA TGTGCCAGTAGCCCGACAGGACGCTTGAACACTGAAGCTTTCTTT.

This clone occurred once. The rearrangement joins TRBV18 to TRBJ1-2, with 11 positions matching TRBD1. Germline CDR1 is KGHSH and CDR2 is LQKENI. The CDR3 is made up of 15 amino acids. The V segment lost 3 bases and the J segment 2 bases; nucleotides outside the gene matches: 2. The CDR3 nucleotides are TGTGCCAGCTCACCCGGACAGGGGGCAAACTATGGCTACACCTTC. Protein sequence: CASSPGQGANYGYTF.

This chain links TRBV14 with TRBJ2-1; 8 bases align to TRBD1. Germline CDR1 is SGHDN and CDR2 is FVKESK. The J segment lost 0 bases and the V segment lost 3 bases, leaving 4 bases of the junction unmatched. The CDR3 runs to 16 residues. The CDR3 nucleotides read TGTGCCAGCAGCCATATAACAGGGGGCTCCTACAATGAGCAGTTCTTC. It yields the protein CASSHITGGSYNEQFF.

The chain employs TRBV7-8 and TRBJ1-4, with 7 bases identical to TRBD1. The V gene end was trimmed by 6 bases and the J gene end by 7 bases; junction bases not matched to a gene: 11. The CDR3 length is 15 residues. Germline V gives CDR1 SGHVS, CDR2 FQNEAQ. The chain's CDR3 is CASRRLAGGGEKLFF. As DNA, the CDR3 is TGTGCCAGCAGGCGGTTGGCAGGGGGAGGTGAAAAACTGTTTTTT.

The chain couples TRBV7-6 to TRBJ1-4; D not certain. CDR1 and CDR2 (germline): SGHVS, FNYEAQ. The CDR3 extends over 14 amino acids. Trimming shortened V by 5 bases and J by 7 bases, and 14 bases separated the two germline ends. The CDR3 DNA follows: TGTGCCAGCAGCCCCATGATGCGGGTTGAAAAACTGTTTTTT. Amino acid sequence: CASSPMMRVEKLFF.

Comment on this clone: Other DNA sequences of this sample code for an identical CDR3. The chain couples TRBV10-3 to TRBJ1-1; 7 bases match TRBD1. The CDR3 is 15 residues long. V was pared by 0 bases and J by 0 bases, with 1 base of the junction left unmatched. Germline values: CDR1 ENHRY, CDR2 SYGVKD. CDR3 in DNA: TGTGCCATCAGTGAGTCGACAGGGTTGAACACTGAAGCTTTCTTT. This gives the protein CAISESTGLNTEAFF.

The chain has TRBV19 and TRBJ1-6, with D uncertain. The CDR3 sequence is 17 residues long. V lost 0 bases to trimming and J lost 9 bases, with 18 bases between them. CDR1 and CDR2 (germline): LNHDA, SQIVND (reference sequence). The CDR3 nucleotides read TGTGCCAGTAGTATAGATCGTCCGACCCGGGGAGGTTCACCCCTCCACTTT. Protein product: CASSIDRPTRGGSPLHF.

The chain recombines TRBV4-2 with TRBJ1-2; 8 bases are shared with TRBD1. The CDR3 covers 13 residues. The V segment lost 3 bases and the J segment 4 bases; nucleotides outside the gene matches: 1. Germline V lookup: CDR1 LGHNA, CDR2 YNFKEQ. The CDR3 sequence: CASSQQGAYGYTF. In nucleotides, the CDR3 is TGTGCCAGCAGCCAGCAGGGGGCCTATGGCTACACCTTC.

The J gene is TRBJ2-1, the V gene TRBV5-1; 9 positions agree with TRBD1. Per germline, CDR1 SGHRS and CDR2 YFSETQ. The CDR3 extends over 17 amino acids. The V gene end was trimmed by 4 bases and the J gene end by 6 bases; junction bases not matched to a gene: 14. CDR3 nucleotides: TGCGCCAGCAGCCACCCTTCCCGTGGGACAGGGCTCAATGAGCAGTTCTTC. It is translated as CASSHPSRGTGLNEQFF.

This clone was seen once. The rearrangement uses TRBV7-6 and TRBJ1-2; 9 nucleotides align to TRBD1. With V trimmed by 5 bases and J by 4 bases, 2 bases remained unmatched. The germline V gene encodes CDR1 SGHVS and CDR2 FNYEAQ. This CDR3 is 13 amino acids long. CDR3 sequence: CASSRDRAYGYTF. The CDR3 nucleotides are TGTGCCAGCAGCCGGGACAGGGCCTATGGCTACACCTTC.

The rearrangement links TRBV4-2 to TRBJ2-1; 11 bases match TRBD2. The CDR3 runs to 17 residues. V was clipped by 3 bases and J by 6 bases; unmatched bases: 10. Per the germline V gene, CDR1 is LGHNA and CDR2 is YNFKEQ. The CDR3: CASSQAPLAGEGNEQFF. CDR3 sequence (DNA): TGTGCCAGCAGCCAGGCCCCACTAGCGGGGGAAGGCAATGAGCAGTTCTTC.

The V gene is TRBV21-1, the J gene TRBJ2-7; the table gives TRBD2 as D, unverified against the DNA. TRBV21-1 is a documented pseudogene. This CDR3 is 13 amino acids long. CDR3 sequence reads: CASSKLVKYEQYF. The CDR3 DNA sequence: TGTGCCAGCAGCAAACTAGTAAAGTACGAGCAGTACTTC.

The genes are TRBV27 and TRBJ2-1, with D maybe TRBD2 (7 bases). The CDR3 has 14 residues. CDR1 and CDR2 (germline): MNHEY, SMNVEV (reference sequence). V lost 6 bases to trimming and J lost 6 bases, with 15 bases between them. Written as DNA, the CDR3 is TGTGCCAGCAGCCTTAGAGGGGGGGGCAATGAGCAGTTCTTC. It encodes CASSLRGGGNEQFF.

The V gene is TRBV19, the J gene TRBJ1-5, with D tentatively TRBD1 (5 bases). The CDR3 is 18 amino acids. V was trimmed by 2 bases and J by 4 bases, leaving 21 bases between them. CDR1 and CDR2 from the germline V gene are LNHDA and SQIVND (reference sequence). Written as DNA, the CDR3 is TGTGCCAGTAGTATACACTCTTTGGGGCAGGGAGGGAATCAGCCCCAGCATTTT. It codes for CASSIHSLGQGGNQPQHF. The full variable domain, its missing parts supplied by reference TRBV19 and TRBJ1-5, is DGGITQSPKYLFRKEGQNVTLSCEQNLNHDAMYWYRQDPGQGLRLIYYSQIVNDFQKGDIAEGYSVSREKKESFPLTVTSAQKNPTAFYLCASSIHSLGQGGNQPQHFGDGTRLSIL.

The chain couples TRBV28 to TRBJ2-3; TRBD1 is a possible D gene (5 bases). Trimming took 1 base from V and 9 from J, leaving 14 bases between them. This CDR3 is 14 amino acids long. The V gene's germline CDR1 is MDHEN and CDR2 SYDVKM. CDR3 residues: CASSLLGWGGTQYF. The CDR3 DNA reads TGTGCCAGCAGTTTATTGGGGTGGGGCGGAACGCAGTATTTT.

DNA of the CDR3: TGTGCCAGCAGCTTCCTAGCGGGGGGGCGTGCCTACAATGAGCAGTTCTTC. Protein sequence: CASSFLAGGRAYNEQFF. The chain carries TRBV5-6 and TRBJ2-1; TRBD2 matches 12 bases. After removal of 2 bases from V and 2 bases from J, the junction contained 5 bases not matched to a gene. The germline CDR1 and CDR2 sequences are SGHDT and YYEEEE. The CDR3 runs to 17 residues.

This chain links TRBV5-4 with TRBJ1-1; 7 bases match TRBD1. The CDR3 is 14 amino acids. V was clipped by 6 bases and J by 4 bases; unmatched bases: 9. Germline values: CDR1 SGHNT, CDR2 YYREEE (reference sequence). CDR3 DNA sequence: TGTGCCAGCACCCAGGGGGTAGAGCTCACTGAAGCTTTCTTT. This translates into CASTQGVELTEAFF.

This chain joins TRBV29-1 and TRBJ1-2, with D unresolved. Looked up from germline, CDR1 is SQVTM and CDR2 is ANQGSEA. The CDR3 runs 10 residues. V was shortened by 6 bases and J by 3 bases, with 5 bases between the two germline ends. For the CDR3, the DNA is TGCAGCGTCCGTGACTATGGCTACACCTTC. This sequence encodes CSVRDYGYTF.